The text below deals with one TCR beta chain. Germline trimming cut 7 bases from V and 3 bases from J; bases unmatched to any gene: 15. The CDR3 has 17 residues. Germline lookup yields CDR1 SEHNR and CDR2 FQNEAQ (reference sequence). TCRdb keeps only in-frame clones here, not all; method: immunoSEQ multiplex PCR. In the table there are about 29,000 clones, about 89% of which are singletons. The data stem from a study of T cell changes during pregnancy in multiple sclerosis. The receptor's source is a female donor with multiple sclerosis, enrolled in a pregnancy study. The rearrangement uses TRBV7-9 and TRBJ2-1; 7 positions match TRBD1. The specimen comprised CD8+ T cells from peripheral blood mononuclear cells, sampled after pregnancy. The CDR3 region has the DNA TGTGCCAGCACCGAGACGAGGTCCTGGACAGGCTACAATGAGCAGTTCTTC. It is translated as CASTETRSWTGYNEQFF.